The 2 T cell receptor beta chains given below trace back to one sample, sequenced in a study of shared clonotypes between healthy human individuals. Produced via immunoSEQ multiplex PCR; TCRdb's table is partial and in-frame only. The sample carries approximately 720,000 clones, 92% recorded once. Naive CD8 cells lacked CD45RO and underwent positive selection for CCR7, leaving out terminally differentiated effector memory CD45RA+ cells. Material for sequencing was naive CD8+ T cells sorted from blood. The receptors were sampled from a man aged 25-45 years in good health.

The genes are TRBV11-2 and TRBJ2-7; the D gene is possibly TRBD2 (6 bases). CDR3 length: 13 amino acids. Germline assignment: CDR1 SGHAT and CDR2 FQNNGV. The ends were cut back, 4 bases at V and 2 bases at J, with 9 bases in the middle. This chain's CDR3 is CASSSLAPYEQYF. The CDR3 DNA reads TGTGCCAGCAGCTCACTAGCTCCCTACGAGCAGTACTTC.

This chain uses TRBV7-9 with TRBJ2-5, with a possible D match to TRBD2 (6 bases). This CDR3 has 15 amino acids. Germline CDR1 reads SEHNR; CDR2 reads FQNEAQ (reference sequence). V was trimmed by 5 bases and J by 3 bases, leaving 16 bases between them. The CDR3 sequence: CASSRKRVVEETQYF. Here the CDR3 DNA reads TGTGCCAGCAGCCGAAAGCGGGTGGTTGAAGAGACCCAGTACTTC.